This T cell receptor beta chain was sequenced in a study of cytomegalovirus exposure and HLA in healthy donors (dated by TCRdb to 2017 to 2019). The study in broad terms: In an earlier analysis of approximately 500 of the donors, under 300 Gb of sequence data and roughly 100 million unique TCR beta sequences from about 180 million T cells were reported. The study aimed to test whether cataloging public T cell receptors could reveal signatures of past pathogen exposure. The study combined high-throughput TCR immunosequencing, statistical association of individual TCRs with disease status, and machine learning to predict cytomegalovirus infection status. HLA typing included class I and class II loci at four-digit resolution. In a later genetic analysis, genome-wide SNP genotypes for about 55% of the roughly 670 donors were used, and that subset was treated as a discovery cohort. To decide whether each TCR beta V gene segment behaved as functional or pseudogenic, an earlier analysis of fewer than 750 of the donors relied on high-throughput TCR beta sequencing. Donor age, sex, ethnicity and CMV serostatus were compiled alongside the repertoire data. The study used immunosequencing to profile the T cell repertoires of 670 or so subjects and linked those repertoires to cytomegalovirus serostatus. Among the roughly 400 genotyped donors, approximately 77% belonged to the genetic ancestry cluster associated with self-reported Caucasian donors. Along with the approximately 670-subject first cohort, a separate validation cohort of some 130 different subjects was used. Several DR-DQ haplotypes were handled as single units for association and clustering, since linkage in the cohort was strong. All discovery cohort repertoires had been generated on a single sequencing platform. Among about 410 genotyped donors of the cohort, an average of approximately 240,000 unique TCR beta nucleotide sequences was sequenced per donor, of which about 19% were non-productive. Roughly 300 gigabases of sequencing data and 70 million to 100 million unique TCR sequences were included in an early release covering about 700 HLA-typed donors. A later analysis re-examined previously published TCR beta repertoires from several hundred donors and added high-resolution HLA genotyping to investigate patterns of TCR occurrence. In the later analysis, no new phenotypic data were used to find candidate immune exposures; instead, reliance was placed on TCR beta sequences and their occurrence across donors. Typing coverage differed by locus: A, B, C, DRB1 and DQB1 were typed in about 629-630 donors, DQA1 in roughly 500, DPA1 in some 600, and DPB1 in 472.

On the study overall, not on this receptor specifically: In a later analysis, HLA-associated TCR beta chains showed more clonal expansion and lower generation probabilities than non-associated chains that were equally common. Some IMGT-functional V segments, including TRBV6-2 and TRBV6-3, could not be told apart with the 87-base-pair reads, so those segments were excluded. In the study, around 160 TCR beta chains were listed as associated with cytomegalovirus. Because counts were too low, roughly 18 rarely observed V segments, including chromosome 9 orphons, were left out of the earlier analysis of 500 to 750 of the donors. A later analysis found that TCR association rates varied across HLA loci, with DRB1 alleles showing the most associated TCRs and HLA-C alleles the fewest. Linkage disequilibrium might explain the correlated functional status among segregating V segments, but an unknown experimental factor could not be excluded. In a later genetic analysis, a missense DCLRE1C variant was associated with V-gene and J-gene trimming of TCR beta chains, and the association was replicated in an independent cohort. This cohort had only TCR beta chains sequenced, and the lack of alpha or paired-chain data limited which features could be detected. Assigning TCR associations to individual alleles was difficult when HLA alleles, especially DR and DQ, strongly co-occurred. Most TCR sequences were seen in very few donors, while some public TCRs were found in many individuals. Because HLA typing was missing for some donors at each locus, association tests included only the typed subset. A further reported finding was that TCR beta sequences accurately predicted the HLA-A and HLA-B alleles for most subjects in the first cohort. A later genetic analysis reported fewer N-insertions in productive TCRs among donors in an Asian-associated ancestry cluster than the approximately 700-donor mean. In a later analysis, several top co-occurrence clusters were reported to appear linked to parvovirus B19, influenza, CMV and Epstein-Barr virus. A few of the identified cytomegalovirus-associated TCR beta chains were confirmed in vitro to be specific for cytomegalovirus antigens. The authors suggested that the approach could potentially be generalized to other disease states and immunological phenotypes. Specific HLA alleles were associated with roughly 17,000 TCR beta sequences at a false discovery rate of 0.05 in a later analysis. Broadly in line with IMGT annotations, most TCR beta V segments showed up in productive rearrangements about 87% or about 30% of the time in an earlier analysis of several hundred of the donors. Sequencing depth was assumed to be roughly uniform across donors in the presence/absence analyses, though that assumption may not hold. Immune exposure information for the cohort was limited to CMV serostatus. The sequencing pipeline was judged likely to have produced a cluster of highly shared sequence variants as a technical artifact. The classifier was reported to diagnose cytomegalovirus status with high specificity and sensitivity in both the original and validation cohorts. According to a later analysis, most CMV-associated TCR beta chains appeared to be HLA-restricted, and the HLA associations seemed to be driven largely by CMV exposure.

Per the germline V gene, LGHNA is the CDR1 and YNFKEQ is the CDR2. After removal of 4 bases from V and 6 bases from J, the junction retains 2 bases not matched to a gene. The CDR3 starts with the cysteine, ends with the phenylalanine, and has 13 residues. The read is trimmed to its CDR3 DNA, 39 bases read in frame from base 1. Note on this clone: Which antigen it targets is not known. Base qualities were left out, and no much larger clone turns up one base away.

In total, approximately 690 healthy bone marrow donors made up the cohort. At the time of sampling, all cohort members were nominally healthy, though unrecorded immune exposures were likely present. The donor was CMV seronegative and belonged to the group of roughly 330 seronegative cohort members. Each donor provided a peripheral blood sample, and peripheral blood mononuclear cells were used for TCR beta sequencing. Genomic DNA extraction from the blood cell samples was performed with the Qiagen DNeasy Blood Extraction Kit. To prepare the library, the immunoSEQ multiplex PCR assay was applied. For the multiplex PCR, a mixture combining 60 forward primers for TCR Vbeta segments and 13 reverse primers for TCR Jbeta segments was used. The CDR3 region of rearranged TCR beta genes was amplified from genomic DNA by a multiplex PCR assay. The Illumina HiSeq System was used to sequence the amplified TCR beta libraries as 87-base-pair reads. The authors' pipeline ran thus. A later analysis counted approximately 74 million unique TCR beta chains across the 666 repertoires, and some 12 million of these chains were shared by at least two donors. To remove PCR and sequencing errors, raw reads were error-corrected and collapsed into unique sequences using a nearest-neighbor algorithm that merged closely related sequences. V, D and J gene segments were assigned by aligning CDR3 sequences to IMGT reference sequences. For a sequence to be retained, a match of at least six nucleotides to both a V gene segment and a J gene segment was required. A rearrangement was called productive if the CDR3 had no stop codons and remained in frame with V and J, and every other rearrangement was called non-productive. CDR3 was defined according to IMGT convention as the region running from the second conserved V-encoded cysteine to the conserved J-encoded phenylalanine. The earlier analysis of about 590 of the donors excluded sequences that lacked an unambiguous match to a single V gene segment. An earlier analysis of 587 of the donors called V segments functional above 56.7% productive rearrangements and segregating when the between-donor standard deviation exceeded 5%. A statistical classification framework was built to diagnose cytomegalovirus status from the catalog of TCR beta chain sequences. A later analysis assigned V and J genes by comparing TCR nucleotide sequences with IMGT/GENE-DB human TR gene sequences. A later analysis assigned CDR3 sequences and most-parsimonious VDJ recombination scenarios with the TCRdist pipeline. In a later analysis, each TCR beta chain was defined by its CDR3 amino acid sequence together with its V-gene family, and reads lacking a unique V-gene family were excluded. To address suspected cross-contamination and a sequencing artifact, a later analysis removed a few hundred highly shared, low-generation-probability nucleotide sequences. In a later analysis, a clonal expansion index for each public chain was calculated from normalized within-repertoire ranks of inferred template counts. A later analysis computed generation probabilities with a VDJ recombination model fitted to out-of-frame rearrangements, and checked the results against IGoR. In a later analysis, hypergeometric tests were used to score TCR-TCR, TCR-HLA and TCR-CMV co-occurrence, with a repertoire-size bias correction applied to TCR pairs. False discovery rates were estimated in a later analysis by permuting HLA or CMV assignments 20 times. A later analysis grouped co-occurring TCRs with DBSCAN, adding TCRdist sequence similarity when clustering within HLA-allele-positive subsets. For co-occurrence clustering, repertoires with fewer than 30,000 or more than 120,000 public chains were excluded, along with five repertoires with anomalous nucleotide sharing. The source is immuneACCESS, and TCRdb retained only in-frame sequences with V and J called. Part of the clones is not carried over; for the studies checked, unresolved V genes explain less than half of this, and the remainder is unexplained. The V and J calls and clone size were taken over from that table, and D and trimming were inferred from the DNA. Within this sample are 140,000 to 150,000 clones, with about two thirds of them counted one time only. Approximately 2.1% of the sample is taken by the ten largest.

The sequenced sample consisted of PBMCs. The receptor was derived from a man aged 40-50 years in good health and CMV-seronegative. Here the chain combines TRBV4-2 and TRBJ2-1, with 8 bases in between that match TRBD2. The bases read TGTGCCAGCAGCCCGGGGGGGCCCAATGAGCAGTTCTTC. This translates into CASSPGGPNEQFF.